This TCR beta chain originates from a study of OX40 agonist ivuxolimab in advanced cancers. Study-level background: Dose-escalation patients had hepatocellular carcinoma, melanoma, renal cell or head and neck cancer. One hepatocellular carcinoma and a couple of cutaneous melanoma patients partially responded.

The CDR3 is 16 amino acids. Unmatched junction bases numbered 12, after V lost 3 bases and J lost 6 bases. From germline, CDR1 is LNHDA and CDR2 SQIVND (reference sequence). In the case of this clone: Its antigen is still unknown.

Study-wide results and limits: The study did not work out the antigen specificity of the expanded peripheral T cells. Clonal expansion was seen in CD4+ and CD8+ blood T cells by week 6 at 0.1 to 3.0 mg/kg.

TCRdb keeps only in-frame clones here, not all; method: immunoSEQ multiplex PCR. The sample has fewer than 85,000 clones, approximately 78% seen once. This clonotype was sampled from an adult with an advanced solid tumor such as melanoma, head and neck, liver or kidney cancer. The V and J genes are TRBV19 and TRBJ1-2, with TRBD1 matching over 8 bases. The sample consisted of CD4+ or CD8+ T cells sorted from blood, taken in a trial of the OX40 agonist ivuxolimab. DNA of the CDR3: TGTGCCAGTAGTATTCAGGGGGCGCGAGGACTGGATGGCTACACCTTC. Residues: CASSIQGARGLDGYTF. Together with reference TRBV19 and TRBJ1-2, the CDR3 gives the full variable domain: DGGITQSPKYLFRKEGQNVTLSCEQNLNHDAMYWYRQDPGQGLRLIYYSQIVNDFQKGDIAEGYSVSREKKESFPLTVTSAQKNPTAFYLCASSIQGARGLDGYTFGSGTRLTVV.